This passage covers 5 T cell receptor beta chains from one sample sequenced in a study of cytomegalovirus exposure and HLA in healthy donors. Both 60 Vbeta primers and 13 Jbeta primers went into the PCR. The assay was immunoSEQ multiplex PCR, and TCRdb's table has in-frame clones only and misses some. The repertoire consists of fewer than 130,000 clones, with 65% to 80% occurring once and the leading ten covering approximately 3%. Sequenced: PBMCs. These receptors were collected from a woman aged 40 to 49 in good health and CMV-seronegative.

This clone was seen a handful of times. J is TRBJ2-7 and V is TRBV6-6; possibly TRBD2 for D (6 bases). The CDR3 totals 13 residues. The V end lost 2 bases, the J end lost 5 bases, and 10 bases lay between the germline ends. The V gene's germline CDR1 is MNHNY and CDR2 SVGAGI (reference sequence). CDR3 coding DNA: TGTGCCAGCAGTTACGACGGGAGCGACGAGCAGTACTTC. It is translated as CASSYDGSDEQYF.

The chain's CDR3 is CASSLASGGYEQYF. The CDR3 region has the DNA TGTGCCAGCAGCTTAGCTAGCGGGGGATACGAGCAGTACTTC. This rearrangement joins TRBV7-8 to TRBJ2-7; 9 nucleotides line up with TRBD2. This CDR3 region has 14 residues. The V segment lost 0 bases and the J segment 4 bases; nucleotides outside the gene matches: 1. CDR1 SGHVS and CDR2 FQNEAQ come from the germline V gene.

The CDR3 loop is CASVSGGVNNEQFF. The DNA of the CDR3 is TGTGCCAGCGTTAGCGGGGGGGTTAACAATGAGCAGTTCTTC. The chain employs TRBV25-1 and TRBJ2-1; 11 nucleotides line up with TRBD2. Germline values: CDR1 MGHDK, CDR2 SYGVNS. The CDR3 is 14 amino acids. V lost 8 bases and J lost 5; bases outside the gene matches: 5.

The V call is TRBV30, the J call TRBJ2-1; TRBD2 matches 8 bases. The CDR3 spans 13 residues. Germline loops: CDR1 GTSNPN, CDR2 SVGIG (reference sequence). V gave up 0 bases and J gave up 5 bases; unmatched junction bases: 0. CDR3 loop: CAWSVLADNEQFF. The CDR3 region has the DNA TGTGCCTGGAGTGTACTAGCGGACAATGAGCAGTTCTTC.

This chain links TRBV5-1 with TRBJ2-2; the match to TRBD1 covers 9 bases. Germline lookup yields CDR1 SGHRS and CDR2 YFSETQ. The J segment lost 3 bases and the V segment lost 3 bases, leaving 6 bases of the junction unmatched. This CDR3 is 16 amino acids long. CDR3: CASSSSGQGYTGELFF. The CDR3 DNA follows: TGCGCCAGCAGCTCCTCGGGACAGGGCTACACCGGGGAGCTGTTTTTT.